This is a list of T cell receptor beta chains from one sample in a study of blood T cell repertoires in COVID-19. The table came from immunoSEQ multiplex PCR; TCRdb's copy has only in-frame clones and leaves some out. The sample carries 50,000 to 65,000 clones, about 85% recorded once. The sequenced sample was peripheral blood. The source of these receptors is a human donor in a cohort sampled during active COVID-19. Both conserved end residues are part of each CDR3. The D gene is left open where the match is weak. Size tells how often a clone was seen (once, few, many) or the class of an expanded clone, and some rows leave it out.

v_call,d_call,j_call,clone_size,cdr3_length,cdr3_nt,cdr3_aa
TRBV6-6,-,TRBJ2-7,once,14,TGTGCCAGCAGTTACTCAAGGGGTCCCTACGAGCAGTACTTC,CASSYSRGPYEQYF
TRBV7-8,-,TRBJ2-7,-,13,TGTGCCAGCAGCTTAAGCTTCACTTACGAGCAGTACTTC,CASSLSFTYEQYF
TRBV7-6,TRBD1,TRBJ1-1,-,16,TGTGCCAGCAGCTTTGGACAGGGGGCGGTTGGCACTGAAGCTTTCTTT,CASSFGQGAVGTEAFF
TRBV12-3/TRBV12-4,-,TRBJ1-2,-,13,TGTGCCAGCTGGGGGGAATCTAACTATGGCTACACCTTC,CASWGESNYGYTF
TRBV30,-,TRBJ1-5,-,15,TGTGCCTGGAGTGTCCGGACTCCCGCTAATCAGCCCCAGCATTTT,CAWSVRTPANQPQHF
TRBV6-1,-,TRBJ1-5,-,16,TGTGCCAGCAGTGAAGGGACAGCTCCCCTTAGGGAGCCCCAGCATTTT,CASSEGTAPLREPQHF
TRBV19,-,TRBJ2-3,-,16,TGTGCCAGTAGTATAAGGAGAGGGCAGGGAGGGGGTACGCAGTATTTT,CASSIRRGQGGGTQYF
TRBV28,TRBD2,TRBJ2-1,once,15,TGTGCCAGCAGAACCTCGGGGGGACTGTACAATGAGCAGTTCTTC,CASRTSGGLYNEQFF
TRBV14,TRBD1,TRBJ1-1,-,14,TGTGCCAGCAGCAATGGAGGGGGCACGACTGAAGCTTTCTTT,CASSNGGGTTEAFF
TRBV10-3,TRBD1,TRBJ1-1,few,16,TGTGCCATCAGTGGTGGGACAGGGCGGGGGAACACTGAAGCTTTCTTT,CAISGGTGRGNTEAFF
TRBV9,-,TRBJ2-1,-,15,TGTGCCAGCAGCGTCGATGACTTCAGGGCCAATGAGCAGTTCTTC,CASSVDDFRANEQFF
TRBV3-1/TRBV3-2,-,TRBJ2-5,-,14,TGTGCCAGCAGCCACGGTTCCCCCGGGGAGACCCAGTACTTC,CASSHGSPGETQYF
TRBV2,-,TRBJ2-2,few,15,TGTGCCACAATCGGGGGGCGTCCGAACACCGGGGAGCTGTTTTTT,CATIGGRPNTGELFF
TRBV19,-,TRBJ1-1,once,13,TGTGCCAGTCACAGGGCCAAATCCTACGAAGCTTTCTTT,CASHRAKSYEAFF
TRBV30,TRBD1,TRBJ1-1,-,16,TGTGCCTGGAGCCGCCTGGACAGGGCGTCGGGCACTGAAGCTTTCTTT,CAWSRLDRASGTEAFF
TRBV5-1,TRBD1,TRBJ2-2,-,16,TGCGCCAGCAGCCGCCGGGGACAGGACAACACCGGGGAGCTGTTTTTT,CASSRRGQDNTGELFF
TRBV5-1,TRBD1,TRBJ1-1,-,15,TGCGCCAGCAGCCTCTTAGGGGGCCCGAACACTGAAGCTTTCTTT,CASSLLGGPNTEAFF
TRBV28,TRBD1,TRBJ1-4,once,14,TGTGCCAGCAGTCTAGACAGGGGAAGTGAAAAACTGTTTTTT,CASSLDRGSEKLFF
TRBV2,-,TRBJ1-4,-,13,TGTGCCAGCAGTGCAGGGATCCTCGCGGAACTGTTTTTT,CASSAGILAELFF
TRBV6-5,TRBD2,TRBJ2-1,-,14,TGTGCCACCGTAACTAGCGGGAGGGCCAATGAGCAGTTCTTC,CATVTSGRANEQFF
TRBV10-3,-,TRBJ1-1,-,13,TGTGCCATCAGAGGACTCCCGAACACTGAAGCTTTCTTT,CAIRGLPNTEAFF
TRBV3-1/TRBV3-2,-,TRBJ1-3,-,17,TGTGCCAGCAGCCGAGGTGTAGGCCCGAGCTCTGGAAACACCATATATTTT,CASSRGVGPSSGNTIYF
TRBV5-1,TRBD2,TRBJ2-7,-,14,TGCGCCAGCAGCTTCCGACTAGCGCACTACGAGCAGTACTTC,CASSFRLAHYEQYF
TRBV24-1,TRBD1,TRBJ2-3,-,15,TGTGCCACCAGTGAGCTACAGGGGCGGACAGATACGCAGTATTTT,CATSELQGRTDTQYF
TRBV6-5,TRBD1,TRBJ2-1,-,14,TGTGCCAGCAGTTACGGACAGGGGCCCAATGAGCAGTTCTTC,CASSYGQGPNEQFF
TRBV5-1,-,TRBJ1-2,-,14,TGCGCCAGCAGCTTGGGAGGGAACCACTATGGCTACACCTTC,CASSLGGNHYGYTF
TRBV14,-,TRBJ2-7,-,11,TGTGCCAGCAGCCAAGACTGGCCGCAGTACTTC,CASSQDWPQYF
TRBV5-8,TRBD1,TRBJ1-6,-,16,TGTGCCAGCAGCTTGGGTTGGCAGGGGGATAATTCACCCCTCCACTTT,CASSLGWQGDNSPLHF
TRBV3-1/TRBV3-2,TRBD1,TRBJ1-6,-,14,TGTGCCAGCAGCCAAGATCTGGGACAGGTCCCCCTCCACTTT,CASSQDLGQVPLHF
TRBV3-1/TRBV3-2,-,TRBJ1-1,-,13,TGTGCCAGCAGCCAAGATCTAGGGAGGGGAGCTTTCTTT,CASSQDLGRGAFF
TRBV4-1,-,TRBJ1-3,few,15,TGCGCCAGCAGCCAGTTTAGCAGGGCTGGAAACACCATATATTTT,CASSQFSRAGNTIYF
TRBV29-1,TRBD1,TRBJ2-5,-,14,TGCAGCACAAGTGGGACAGGGGTATTCGAGACCCAGTACTTC,CSTSGTGVFETQYF
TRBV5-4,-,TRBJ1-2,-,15,TGTGCCAGCAGCTTGGCAGCCAGGGAAGGGTATGGCTACACCTTC,CASSLAAREGYGYTF
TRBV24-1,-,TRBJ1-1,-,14,TGTGCCACCAGTGACCCTAACAGGGCCACTGAAGCTTTCTTT,CATSDPNRATEAFF
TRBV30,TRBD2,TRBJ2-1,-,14,TGTGCCTGGAGTGGACTAGCCCTTGGGAATGAGCAGTTCTTC,CAWSGLALGNEQFF
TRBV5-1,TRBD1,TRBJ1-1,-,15,TGCGCCAGCACCCTAGACGGACAGGGGATTCCTGAAGCTTTCTTT,CASTLDGQGIPEAFF
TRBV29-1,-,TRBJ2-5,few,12,TGCAGCGTTGGGCGGCCTGAAGAGACCCAGTACTTC,CSVGRPEETQYF
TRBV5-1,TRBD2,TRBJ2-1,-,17,TGCGCCAGCAGCTTTACGGCTAGCGGGGGCTCCTACAATGAGCAGTTCTTC,CASSFTASGGSYNEQFF
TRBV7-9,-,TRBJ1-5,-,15,TGTGCCAGCGACTTCTTCAGTTATAGCAATCAGCCCCAGCATTTT,CASDFFSYSNQPQHF
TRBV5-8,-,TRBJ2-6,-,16,TGTGCCAGCAGCTCAACTGCGTTTTCTGGGGCCAACGTCCTGACTTTC,CASSSTAFSGANVLTF
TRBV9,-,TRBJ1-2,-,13,TGTGCCAGCAGGAGGGAGTCGGGCTATGGCTACACCTTC,CASRRESGYGYTF
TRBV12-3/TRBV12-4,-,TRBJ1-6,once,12,TGTGCCAGCAGTCCCGGAGTTACACCCCTCCACTTT,CASSPGVTPLHF
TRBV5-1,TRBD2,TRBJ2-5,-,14,TGCGCCAGCAGCTTGGGCGGGGGGCAAGGGACCCAGTACTTC,CASSLGGGQGTQYF
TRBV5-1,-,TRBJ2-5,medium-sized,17,TGCGCCAGCAGCTTGGTTCCTAGGGGCGGTTATCAAGAGACCCAGTACTTC,CASSLVPRGGYQETQYF
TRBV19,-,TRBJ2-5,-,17,TGTGCCAGTAGTACCCCCATGGCAGGGCCTACAACTGAGACCCAGTACTTC,CASSTPMAGPTTETQYF
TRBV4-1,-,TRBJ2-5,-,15,TGCGCCAGCAGCCAACCCGGGAGAGGCCAAGAGACCCAGTACTTC,CASSQPGRGQETQYF